This passage covers 15 T cell receptor beta chains from one sample sequenced in a study of cytomegalovirus exposure and HLA in healthy donors. With 60 Vbeta and 13 Jbeta primers, the PCR was carried out. Profiling relied on immunoSEQ multiplex PCR, and the TCRdb table lists in-frame clones only, not all of them. The sample includes about 120,000 clones, around 80% of them seen just once. The material sequenced was PBMCs. These receptor sequences come from a woman in her thirties or forties in good health and CMV-seropositive.

The table lists this clone with a few counts. V is TRBV2 and J is TRBJ1-5; 9 bases are shared with TRBD1. Germline CDR1 reads SNHLY; CDR2 reads FYNNEI. This CDR3 has 14 amino acids. After removal of 5 bases from V and 5 bases from J, the junction contained 4 bases not matched to a gene. The CDR3 region has the DNA TGTGCCAGCAGTACACAGGGGGCATATCAGCCCCAGCATTTT. It translates to CASSTQGAYQPQHF.

The V and J genes are TRBV7-9 and TRBJ1-2, with D unresolved. This CDR3 is 12 amino acids long. Germline V CDR1 and CDR2: SEHNR, FQNEAQ (reference sequence). Trimming shortened V by 5 bases and J by 8 bases, and 12 bases separated the two germline ends. The chain's CDR3 is CASSQRPGGYTF. CDR3 nucleotides: TGTGCCAGCAGCCAGAGACCGGGAGGCTACACCTTC.

This clone was detected only a few times. This chain joins TRBV19 and TRBJ2-7; tentatively, D is TRBD1 (6 bases). Trimming removed 3 bases at V and 2 bases at J, with 11 bases between. The CDR3 has 14 amino acids. In germline, CDR1 is LNHDA, CDR2 SQIVND (reference sequence). This CDR3 reads CASSISGHAYEQYF. CDR3 coding DNA: TGTGCCAGTAGTATTTCGGGACACGCCTACGAGCAGTACTTC.

The chain has TRBV4-2 and TRBJ1-6, with TRBD1 as a possible D gene (5 bases). Trimming shortened V by 1 base and J by 0 bases, and 13 bases separated the two germline ends. The CDR3 sequence is 18 residues long. Germline loops: CDR1 LGHNA, CDR2 YNFKEQ. The CDR3 sequence: CASSQVGGGTSYNSPLHF. CDR3 nucleotide sequence: TGTGCCAGCAGCCAAGTTGGGGGAGGCACCTCCTATAATTCACCCCTCCACTTT.

The chain is built from TRBV6-1 and TRBJ2-1; TRBD2 matches 10 bases. J was trimmed by 4 bases and V by 2 bases; bases with no gene match: 5. Germline loops: CDR1 MNHNS, CDR2 SASEGT. There are 16 residues in the CDR3. The DNA for the CDR3 is TGTGCCAGCAGTGAACAGCGGGGGGGCGTTTACAATGAGCAGTTCTTC. The encoded protein is CASSEQRGGVYNEQFF.

The chain carries TRBV19 and TRBJ2-4, with 9 bases matching TRBD1. The CDR3 has 16 amino acids. The V and J ends lost 5 bases and 1 base, in that order; junction bases with no gene match: 6. Germline loops: CDR1 LNHDA, CDR2 SQIVND (reference sequence). CDR3 sequence: CASSYGQGMAKNIQYF. The CDR3 nucleotides read TGTGCCAGTAGTTACGGACAGGGGATGGCCAAAAACATTCAGTACTTC.

The gene calls are TRBV19 and TRBJ2-2, with TRBD1 identical over 8 bases. The trim removed 7 bases at V and 7 bases at J, leaving 8 bases unmatched. Germline assignment: CDR1 LNHDA and CDR2 SQIVND (reference sequence). This CDR3 has 14 residues. The CDR3 nucleotides are TGTGCCAGTAAACCGCAGGGGGCCGTCGGGGAGCTGTTTTTT. Amino acids: CASKPQGAVGELFF.

In its sample, this clone was seen a few times. The chain couples TRBV6-1 to TRBJ1-4; D is possibly TRBD1 (6 bases). Trimming left V 4 bases short and J 3 bases short, with 6 bases between. The CDR3 consists of 13 residues. CDR1 and CDR2 (germline): MNHNS, SASEGT. The CDR3 coding sequence is TGTGCCAGCAGTGGACAGGCTAATGAAAAACTGTTTTTT. Its translation is CASSGQANEKLFF.

J is TRBJ2-3 and V is TRBV27; possible D gene TRBD1, 6 bases. Looked up from germline, CDR1 is MNHEY and CDR2 is SMNVEV (reference sequence). CDR3 length: 14 amino acids. Between the trimmed V and J ends, which lost 7 bases and 0 bases, there was a span of 11 bases. The CDR3 sequence: CASKTGESTDTQYF. CDR3 bases: TGTGCCAGCAAGACAGGCGAAAGCACAGATACGCAGTATTTT.

This clone was counted a few times. The chain is built from TRBV7-2 and TRBJ1-3, with D unresolved. Looked up from germline, CDR1 is SGHTA and CDR2 is FQGNSA. The CDR3 is 15 residues long. With 7 bases removed from V and 0 bases from J, the gap between germline ends came to 13 bases. The CDR3 spells CASTPGLFSGNTIYF. The CDR3 coding sequence is TGTGCCAGCACCCCCGGACTTTTCTCTGGAAACACCATATATTTT. Full variable domain (remainder filled in from reference TRBV7-2 and TRBJ1-3): GAGVSQSPSNKVTEKGKDVELRCDPISGHTALYWYRQSLGQGLEFLIYFQGNSAPDKSGLPSDRFSAERTGGSVSTLTIQRTQQEDSAVYLCASTPGLFSGNTIYFGEGSWLTVV.

This chain joins TRBV25-1 and TRBJ2-5; 7 bases are a match to TRBD1. With the DNA end fitting TRBJ2-7 better, the J assignment may be wrong. Germline V lookup: CDR1 MGHDK, CDR2 SYGVNS. CDR3 length: 13 residues. CDR3 in amino acids: CASSGGGLYEQYF. In DNA form, the CDR3 reads TGTGCCAGCAGTGGAGGGGGCTTGTACGAGCAGTACTTC.

The V gene is TRBV7-9, the J gene TRBJ1-1, with D possibly TRBD1 on 6 matching bases. Germline CDR1 and CDR2: SEHNR and FQNEAQ (reference sequence). The CDR3 totals 15 residues. Trimming shortened V by 4 bases and J by 1 base, and 13 bases separated the two germline ends. The CDR3 region has the DNA TGTGCCAGCAGCTCTCAGGGGCGCCGGAACACTGAAGCTTTCTTT. It translates to CASSSQGRRNTEAFF.

This chain uses TRBV7-2 with TRBJ2-5; the match to TRBD1 covers 7 bases. CDR1 is SGHTA, CDR2 FQGNSA, per germline. The CDR3 is 15 residues long. The V segment lost 5 bases and the J segment 1 base; nucleotides outside the gene matches: 7. Written as DNA, the CDR3 is TGTGCCAGCAGCGCCGACAGGGTAGGCCAAGAGACCCAGTACTTC. This gives the protein CASSADRVGQETQYF. Full variable domain (outside the CDR3, taken from reference TRBV7-2 and TRBJ2-5): GAGVSQSPSNKVTEKGKDVELRCDPISGHTALYWYRQSLGQGLEFLIYFQGNSAPDKSGLPSDRFSAERTGGSVSTLTIQRTQQEDSAVYLCASSADRVGQETQYFGPGTRLLVL.

The CDR3: CAWSSTSETQYF. The DNA for the CDR3 is TGTGCCTGGAGTTCAACATCAGAGACCCAGTACTTC. This chain connects TRBV30 to TRBJ2-5; no reliable D call. Germline V lookup: CDR1 GTSNPN, CDR2 SVGIG (reference sequence). V lost 2 bases to trimming and J lost 4 bases, with 8 bases between them. The CDR3 totals 12 residues.

This clone was found once. The chain has TRBV5-4 and TRBJ1-1, with 9 positions matching TRBD1. Germline CDR1 reads SGHNT; CDR2 reads YYREEE (reference sequence). The J segment lost 5 bases and the V segment lost 4 bases, leaving 15 bases of the junction unmatched. This CDR3 region has 17 residues. The CDR3 DNA reads TGTGCCAGCAGCCCCATGGAAAAGAACAGGGGGCTTACTGAAGCTTTCTTT. Amino acid sequence: CASSPMEKNRGLTEAFF.